This T cell receptor (beta chain) comes out of a study of memory CD4+ T cells and cytomegalovirus serostatus. Study as a whole: Of the healthy Belgian adults, 9 were CMV seropositive and 24 seronegative. Whole-study results and caveats: Each of 65 to 75 CMV-associated TCRbeta sequences occurred in one to five individuals.

Single viable CD3+CD4+CD8-CD45RO+ cells were sorted as the memory CD4+ T cells. Positive selection with CD4 microbeads enriched total CD4+ T cells. This table comes from immunoSEQ multiplex PCR, and its TCRdb copy is limited to in-frame clones, with some not included. The data show tens of thousands of clones, roughly 78% seen once. This clone was detected only a few times. Its matching antigen is unknown. Trimming removed 4 bases from V and 3 bases from J, with 13 bases in between. Germline V gene sequence: CDR1 SGHNT, CDR2 YYREEE (reference sequence). The CDR3 is 14 residues long. The chain recombines TRBV5-4 with TRBJ1-2, with a possible D match to TRBD1 (5 bases). Sequencing input: memory CD4+ T cells from blood. The TCR comes from an adult in good health and CMV-seronegative. As DNA, the CDR3 is TGTGCCAGCAGCGGGGCGGGGACGCACTATGGCTACACCTTC. Translating it yields CASSGAGTHYGYTF.